Given below is one TCR beta chain in context. This entry belongs to a study of Ad26.COV2.S vaccination and SARS-CoV-2 variants. About the research overall: Recipients of Ad26.COV2.S got it intramuscularly, once or twice 56 days apart.

Sequencing was performed with immunoSEQ multiplex PCR; in TCRdb, only in-frame clones are kept and a portion is missing. The sample lists more than 400,000 clones; over 80% were seen once. Treatment specified: approximately 18 received Ad26.COV2.S at low or high dose, single or two shots; 5 received placebo; per-sample allocation not given. After the first vaccine or placebo injection, samples were drawn on day 63. Boston supplied an adult donor aged 18-55 years. Sample: peripheral blood, taken in a trial of Ad26.COV2.S vaccine versus placebo. The TCR was taken from a person aged 18-65 years who received the Ad26.COV2.S COVID-19 vaccine or a placebo.

The CDR3 protein is CASSQDQYNEQFF. The CDR3 DNA is TGCGCCAGCAGCCAAGATCAATACAATGAGCAGTTCTTC. This rearrangement joins TRBV4-3 to TRBJ2-1; D gene unclear. Germline-derived CDR1 and CDR2 are LGHNA and YSLEER. Trimming took off 0 bases at V and 4 bases at J, with 4 bases between the two ends. The CDR3 runs 13 residues.